One and the same sample provided the 30 T cell receptor beta chains below, sequenced in a study of CD8 T cells in ankylosing spondylitis. General study results and limits: Seemingly characteristic of ankylosing spondylitis blood was a TCR beta motif consisting of under 10 highly homologous variants.

TCRdb used MiXCR to reprocess the 5' RACE reads, holding one entry per CDR3 protein. The data hold some 700,000 distinct CDR3 sequences, with 15% to 20% observed a single time. What these receptors recognize is not known. Sequencing was done on a sample of blood, either unsorted or a sorted T cell fraction (not recorded which). The origin of the receptors is a male donor with ankylosing spondylitis.

The J gene is TRBJ1-1, the V gene TRBV30; D gene unclear. Germline CDR1 GTSNPN, CDR2 SVGIG (reference sequence). This CDR3 is 15 amino acids long. V was trimmed by 0 bases and J by 1 base, leaving 12 bases between them. The CDR3 nucleotides read TGTGCCTGGAGTGTACGAGGAAAGGGGAACACTGAAGCTTTCTTT. Its translation is CAWSVRGKGNTEAFF.

The rearrangement joins TRBV7-2 to TRBJ1-1; 9 positions agree with TRBD1. V gave up 5 bases and J gave up 5 bases; unmatched junction bases: 9. The CDR3 spans 15 residues. Germline V gene lookup returns CDR1 SGHTA and CDR2 FQGNSA. The CDR3 loop is CASSPGQGTRTEAFF. In nucleotides, the CDR3 is TGTGCCAGCAGCCCAGGACAGGGGACGAGGACTGAAGCTTTCTTT.

The chain links TRBV5-1 to TRBJ2-3, with 13 nucleotides matching TRBD2. Germline CDR1 SGHRS, CDR2 YFSETQ. Trimming cost V 4 bases and J 4 bases; bases outside gene matches: 6. This CDR3 spans 16 amino acids. The CDR3 region is CASSPRTSGGSDTQYF. The CDR3 region has the DNA TGCGCCAGCAGCCCCAGGACTAGCGGGGGTTCAGATACGCAGTATTTT. The complete variable domain, with remaining parts taken from reference TRBV5-1 and TRBJ2-3, reads KAGVTQTPRYLIKTRGQQVTLSCSPISGHRSVSWYQQTPGQGLQFLFEYFSETQRNKGNFPGRFSGRQFSNSRSEMNVSTLELGDSALYLCASSPRTSGGSDTQYFGPGTRLTVL.

The chain couples TRBV14 to TRBJ2-7, with D possibly matching TRBD2 (5 bases). This CDR3 region has 12 residues. Germline CDR1 is SGHDN and CDR2 is FVKESK. V gave up 2 bases and J gave up 9 bases, with 11 bases separating them. This chain's CDR3 is CASSQTPSGQYF. DNA for the CDR3: TGTGCCAGCAGCCAAACGCCGAGCGGGCAGTACTTC.

This clonotype was counted between two and nine times. The chain carries TRBV6-2 or TRBV6-3 and TRBJ2-7; weak D call: TRBD1 (8 bases). Germline CDR1 MNHEY, CDR2 SVGEGT. There are 14 residues in the CDR3. Trimming removed 6 bases from V and 2 bases from J, with 14 bases in between. The CDR3: CASSDRGGTYEQYF. The CDR3 DNA reads TGTGCCAGCAGCGACAGGGGAGGGACCTACGAGCAGTACTTC.

The V call is TRBV29-1, the J call TRBJ2-3, with D unclear. V shed 7 bases and J shed 4 bases, with 12 bases lying between them. CDR1 and CDR2 from the germline V gene are SQVTM and ANQGSEA. CDR3 length: 12 amino acids. CDR3 sequence reads: CSDRSWPDTQYF. In DNA form, the CDR3 reads TGCAGCGATCGGAGCTGGCCAGATACGCAGTATTTT.

V and J are TRBV5-6 and TRBJ2-3; D not resolved. With 0 bases removed from V and 4 bases from J, the gap between germline ends came to 9 bases. The germline V gene has CDR1 SGHDT and CDR2 YYEEEE. The CDR3 has 14 residues. CDR3 in DNA: TGTGCCAGCAGCTTGGCCCTTGAGGCAGATACGCAGTATTTT. It specifies CASSLALEADTQYF.

This clonotype was detected a few times. V is TRBV20-1 and J is TRBJ1-1; D is ambiguous. Trimming removed 6 bases from V and 3 bases from J, with 5 bases in between. Germline V lookup: CDR1 DFQATT, CDR2 SNEGSKA (reference sequence). The CDR3 totals 10 residues. The CDR3 sequence is CSAEDTEAFF. The CDR3 DNA sequence: TGCAGTGCGGAGGACACTGAAGCTTTCTTT.

The J gene is TRBJ1-6, the V gene TRBV7-2; no firm D call. The V end was cut by 5 bases, the J end by 10 bases, with 21 bases between. This CDR3 contains 16 residues. Per germline, CDR1 SGHTA and CDR2 FQGNSA. In DNA, the CDR3 is TGTGCCAGCAGCCCTGAACGGCGGATTCTGAAGTCACCCCTCCACTTT. It yields the protein CASSPERRILKSPLHF. The full variable domain, with the rest looked up from reference TRBV7-2 and TRBJ1-6, is GAGVSQSPSNKVTEKGKDVELRCDPISGHTALYWYRQSLGQGLEFLIYFQGNSAPDKSGLPSDRFSAERTGGSVSTLTIQRTQQEDSAVYLCASSPERRILKSPLHFGNGTRLTVT.

This chain links TRBV6-1 with TRBJ1-5; 8 bases are a match to TRBD1. The CDR3 runs to 14 residues. The V and J ends lost 6 bases and 5 bases, in that order; junction bases with no gene match: 6. CDR1 is MNHNS, CDR2 SASEGT, per germline. CDR3 DNA: TGTGCCAGCAGGGAACAGGGGGGTCATCAGCCCCAGCATTTT. This translates into CASREQGGHQPQHF.

The chain uses TRBV9 and TRBJ2-2; the D is unclear. Per the germline V gene, CDR1 is SGDLS and CDR2 is YYNGEE. V shed 0 bases and J shed 4 bases, with 10 bases lying between them. The CDR3 is made up of 15 amino acids. CDR3 region: CASSVGGSSTGELFF. Written as DNA, the CDR3 is TGTGCCAGCAGCGTAGGAGGAAGCAGCACCGGGGAGCTGTTTTTT.

The gene calls are TRBV29-1 and TRBJ1-1; D is unresolved. Germline CDR1 is SQVTM and CDR2 is ANQGSEA. V was trimmed by 5 bases and J by 1 base, leaving 8 bases between them. CDR3 length: 12 amino acids. In nucleotides, the CDR3 is TGCAGCGTTAACACAGAGAACACTGAAGCTTTCTTT. It codes for CSVNTENTEAFF.

This chain links TRBV4-1 with TRBJ1-3, with 12 bases fitting TRBD1. The CDR3 is 18 residues long. Germline V gives CDR1 MGHRA, CDR2 YSYEKL. V was pared by 1 base and J by 2 bases, with 6 bases of the junction left unmatched. The CDR3 coding sequence is TGCGCCAGCAGCCAAGTCCCGGGACAGGGGGCGACTGGAAACACCATATATTTT. It specifies CASSQVPGQGATGNTIYF.

The chain is built from TRBV29-1 and TRBJ2-7; TRBD2 matches at 10 bases. The CDR3 extends over 13 amino acids. Looked up from germline, CDR1 is SQVTM and CDR2 is ANQGSEA. V lost 4 bases to trimming and J lost 9 bases; unmatched junction nucleotides: 9. The CDR3 DNA reads TGCAGCGTTGGCGGCCTAGCGGGAGCAAGGCAGTACTTC. Protein product: CSVGGLAGARQYF.

This clonotype turned up a few times. V is TRBV27 and J is TRBJ2-2, with 10 positions matching TRBD1. The CDR3 is 19 residues long. Per the germline V gene, CDR1 is MNHEY and CDR2 is SMNVEV (reference sequence). V lost 7 bases and J lost 2; bases outside the gene matches: 16. The CDR3 spells CASTSETGGGLINTGELFF. Written as DNA, the CDR3 is TGTGCCAGCACCTCAGAGACAGGGGGCGGACTAATAAACACCGGGGAGCTGTTTTTT.

The chain combines TRBV27 with TRBJ2-7, with D unclear. The CDR3 sequence is 14 residues long. Trimming pared 4 bases from V and 7 bases from J, leaving 17 bases between. CDR1 MNHEY and CDR2 SMNVEV come from the germline V gene (reference sequence). The CDR3, as DNA: TGTGCCAGCAGTTGGTCCATCTACGATCTAGAGCAGTACTTC. As protein: CASSWSIYDLEQYF.

This clonotype was counted a few times. This sequence joins TRBV2 and TRBJ2-7; D uncertain. The germline gives CDR1 SNHLY, CDR2 FYNNEI. The CDR3 totals 11 residues. The V and J ends lost 4 bases and 5 bases respectively, with 6 bases between them. The CDR3 spells CASSVRNEQYF. In nucleotides, the CDR3 is TGTGCCAGCAGTGTCCGGAACGAGCAGTACTTC.

This chain links TRBV7-9 with TRBJ2-2; D is undetermined. Trimming pared 5 bases from V and 2 bases from J, leaving 15 bases between. CDR1 and CDR2 (germline): SEHNR, FQNEAQ (reference sequence). There are 16 residues in the CDR3. The CDR3: CASSNQRNYNTGELFF. CDR3 nucleotides: TGTGCCAGCAGCAACCAGAGGAATTATAACACCGGGGAGCTGTTTTTT.

J is TRBJ2-7 and V is TRBV5-1, with D perhaps matching TRBD2 (5 bases). The V gene lost 5 bases and the J gene lost 3 bases, with 12 bases spanning the gap. The CDR3 contains 13 residues. Looked up from germline, CDR1 is SGHRS and CDR2 is YFSETQ. The CDR3: CASRSSGNYEQYF. The CDR3 region has the DNA TGCGCCAGCAGAAGCTCCGGGAACTACGAGCAGTACTTC.

The J gene is TRBJ2-2, the V gene TRBV10-3, with 7 bases identical to TRBD1. This CDR3 has 13 residues. V shed 10 bases and J 2 bases; nucleotides not matched to a gene: 4. Germline V CDR1 and CDR2: ENHRY, SYGVKD. CDR3 sequence: CATGQDNTGELFF. The CDR3 DNA reads as TGTGCCACCGGACAGGACAACACCGGGGAGCTGTTTTTT.

The rearrangement joins TRBV29-1 to TRBJ2-7, with 9 positions matching TRBD1. CDR3 size: 14 residues. V shed 6 bases, J shed 4 bases, and the junction held 10 bases outside the gene matches. Germline V gives CDR1 SQVTM, CDR2 ANQGSEA. The CDR3: CSVQGQGVSYEQYF. CDR3 DNA sequence: TGCAGCGTCCAGGGACAGGGAGTAAGTTACGAGCAGTACTTC.

The J gene is TRBJ2-5, the V gene TRBV6-1; 10 bases fit TRBD1. Trimming removed 6 bases from V and 5 bases from J; junction bases left unmatched: 6. Germline V lookup: CDR1 MNHNS, CDR2 SASEGT. This CDR3 is built from 14 residues. The chain's CDR3 is CASRPGTGEETQYF. In DNA form, the CDR3 reads TGTGCCAGCAGACCCGGGACAGGGGAGGAGACCCAGTACTTC.

The chain links TRBV29-1 to TRBJ1-2; tentatively, D is TRBD1 (5 bases). Germline assignment: CDR1 SQVTM and CDR2 ANQGSEA. The CDR3 has 11 residues. This CDR3 reads CTGGQDYGYTF. DNA for the CDR3: TGCACCGGGGGTCAAGACTATGGCTACACCTTC.

V gene TRBV2 combines with J gene TRBJ2-7; no clear D. V dropped 7 bases and J dropped 2 bases, with 9 bases sitting between them. CDR1 and CDR2 from the germline V gene are SNHLY and FYNNEI. The CDR3 has 12 amino acids. CDR3 nucleotide sequence: TGTGCCAGCAAGTGGCAGCCCTACGAGCAGTACTTC. Translated: CASKWQPYEQYF.

The genes are TRBV6-2 or TRBV6-3 and TRBJ2-1; 12 positions match TRBD2. The CDR3 sequence is 18 residues long. Germline CDR1 reads MNHEY; CDR2 reads SVGEGT. V lost 7 bases and J lost 6; bases outside the gene matches: 16. The CDR3: CASTTGLAGTKRPNEQFF. The CDR3, as DNA: TGTGCCAGCACAACGGGACTAGCGGGTACAAAACGCCCCAATGAGCAGTTCTTC.

This clonotype appeared a few times. J is TRBJ2-1 and V is TRBV11-1; 7 nucleotides match TRBD1. This CDR3 comprises 18 residues. V dropped 5 bases and J dropped 0; count of bases not matched to a gene: 13. CDR1 is SGHAT, CDR2 FQDESV, per germline (reference sequence). CDR3 protein: CASSTTNRGPSSYNEQFF. DNA for the CDR3: TGTGCCAGCAGCACGACGAATAGGGGGCCTAGCTCCTACAATGAGCAGTTCTTC.

This chain uses TRBV3-1 with TRBJ2-1; TRBD2 matches 8 bases. Germline loops: CDR1 LGHDT, CDR2 YNNKEL (reference sequence). The junction had 7 bases not matched to a gene; V was cut back by 6 bases and J by 3 bases. The CDR3 contains 15 residues. CDR3 loop: CASSRAGGGYNEQFF. DNA for the CDR3: TGTGCCAGCAGTCGTGCGGGAGGAGGCTACAATGAGCAGTTCTTC.

The chain has TRBV20-1 and TRBJ2-5; 10 positions match TRBD2. Germline V gene lookup returns CDR1 DFQATT and CDR2 SNEGSKA (reference sequence). Trimming took 5 bases from V and 0 from J; bases not matched to a gene: 12. This CDR3 is built from 17 residues. In DNA, the CDR3 is TGCAGTGCTTTACATTTAGCGGGGGGCATGTACCAAGAGACCCAGTACTTC. This encodes CSALHLAGGMYQETQYF.

In this sample, this clonotype turned up a few times. The CDR3 loop is CASSSGTPMNTGELFF. CDR3 sequence (DNA): TGTGCCAGCAGCTCCGGGACACCCATGAACACCGGGGAGCTGTTTTTT. The chain joins TRBV6-1 to TRBJ2-2; D possibly corresponds to TRBD1 (6 bases). This CDR3 is built from 16 residues. Per the germline V gene, CDR1 is MNHNS and CDR2 is SASEGT. Trimming cost V 6 bases and J 1 base, with 15 bases left between them.

This clonotype was observed once. V and J are TRBV27 and TRBJ1-2; D ambiguous. This CDR3 has 15 residues. The germline gives CDR1 MNHEY, CDR2 SMNVEV (reference sequence). Between the trimmed V and J ends, which lost 5 bases and 4 bases, there was a span of 17 bases. The DNA of the CDR3 is TGTGCCAGCAGTCTTCGTGAGGGCGCGGTCTATGGCTACACCTTC. Translated, it gives CASSLREGAVYGYTF.